A selection of T cell receptor beta chains follows, all from one sample in a study of T cells in Graves' hyperthyroidism and ophthalmopathy. One entry per CDR3 protein, called by TCRdb with MiXCR from the multiplex PCR reads. The sample gives about 270,000 distinct CDR3 sequences, around 25% of which show up once; approximately 35% is in the top ten. Specimen: blood. The receptors were gathered from a woman between 40 and 50 years old with Graves' ophthalmopathy. Each CDR3 is given with its conserved first and last residue. A D gene is named only where the DNA matches it firmly. Expanded clones are given a class, and other clones once, few, many or no size at all.

size,D,V,J,CDR3,DNA
many,TRBD2,TRBV27,TRBJ2-3,CASSLGLAGARDTQYF,TGTGCCAGCAGTTTGGGACTAGCGGGAGCTCGAGATACGCAGTATTTT
many,NA,TRBV5-5,TRBJ1-5,CASRGPGSNQPQHF,TGTGCCAGCAGAGGGCCAGGGAGCAATCAGCCCCAGCATTTT
many,TRBD2,TRBV13,TRBJ2-7,CASSLGPSGLYEQYF,TGTGCCAGCAGCTTAGGTCCTAGCGGACTCTACGAGCAGTACTTC
many,NA,TRBV5-1,TRBJ1-2,CASSPGTDYEGYTF,TGCGCCAGCAGCCCGGGGACTGATTATGAAGGCTACACCTTC
many,NA,TRBV7-8,TRBJ2-7,CASSPGQTYEQYF,TGTGCCAGCAGCCCCGGACAAACCTACGAGCAGTACTTC
many,TRBD2,TRBV28,TRBJ2-2,CASSLIALAGVTGELFF,TGTGCCAGCAGTTTAATCGCGCTAGCGGGAGTTACCGGGGAGCTGTTTTTT
many,NA,TRBV4-2,TRBJ1-5,CASSQDARETPHSNQPQHF,TGTGCCAGCAGCCAAGATGCCAGAGAGACGCCTCATAGCAATCAGCCCCAGCATTTT
many,NA,TRBV11-2,TRBJ2-5,CASSPPTGGQETQYF,TGTGCCAGCAGCCCCCCGACAGGCGGCCAAGAGACCCAGTACTTC
many,NA,TRBV19,TRBJ2-7,CASSIRGEQYF,TGTGCCAGTAGTATTCGGGGCGAGCAGTACTTC
few,NA,TRBV20-1,TRBJ1-1,CSARPVGGKNTEAFF,TGCAGTGCTAGACCCGTCGGAGGGAAAAACACTGAAGCTTTCTTT
many,TRBD1,TRBV30,TRBJ1-6,CAWSPGQGQSPLHF,TGTGCCTGGAGTCCGGGACAGGGACAATCACCCCTCCACTTT
NA,TRBD1,TRBV7-9,TRBJ1-5,CASSLGQGERQPQHF,TGTGCCAGCAGCTTGGGACAGGGGGAAAGGCAGCCCCAGCATTTT
many,NA,TRBV6-1,TRBJ2-7,CASSAGQLSYEQYF,TGTGCCAGCAGTGCCGGACAGCTCTCCTACGAGCAGTACTTC
NA,NA,TRBV19,TRBJ2-5,CASNRGQETQYF,TGTGCCAGTAACCGGGGACAAGAGACCCAGTACTTC